The 3 T cell receptor beta chains listed next were all sequenced from one sample in a study of blood T cells in healthy people across ages. A second PCR of 7 to 11 cycles used a sample-barcoded 5' primer and a J-beta primer mix. TCRdb re-called the 5' RACE reads with MiXCR, one entry per CDR3 protein. In the table there are approximately 850,000 distinct CDR3 sequences, 40% to 50% of which are singletons. The sample consisted of blood. The source is a man in his sixties in good health.

This clonotype came up a few times. The chain is built from TRBV7-9 and TRBJ2-5, with TRBD1 as a possible D gene (6 bases). V lost 2 bases and J 11 bases, leaving 24 bases between the germline ends. The CDR3 is 16 amino acids. Germline CDR1 and CDR2: SEHNR and FQNEAQ (reference sequence). The DNA for the CDR3 is TGTGCCAGCAGCTTATTCCCAGGGGACCTTTACAATGAGCAGTACTTC. Its translation is CASSLFPGDLYNEQYF.

The chain carries TRBV4-3 and TRBJ2-7, with 7 nucleotides matching TRBD1. Trimming took 1 base from V and 2 from J; bases not matched to a gene: 5. The CDR3 consists of 15 residues. From germline, CDR1 is LGHNA and CDR2 YSLEER. CDR3 DNA sequence: TGCGCCAGCAGCCAAGGGACAGGCACGGCCTACGAGCAGTACTTC. Protein sequence: CASSQGTGTAYEQYF.

This clonotype was seen a few times. The CDR3 DNA follows: TGTGCCAGCAGTTTAGGGGGGCCGTCGGGCGAGCAGTACTTC. The encoded protein is CASSLGGPSGEQYF. The rearrangement uses TRBV12-3 or TRBV12-4 and TRBJ2-7; perhaps TRBD1 as D (6 bases). Between the trimmed V and J ends, which lost 1 base and 6 bases, there was a span of 13 bases. The CDR3 contains 14 residues.